A selection of T cell receptor beta chains follows, all from one sample in a study of cytomegalovirus exposure and HLA in healthy donors. The protocol was immunoSEQ multiplex PCR, while the TCRdb copy is restricted to in-frame clones and leaves out a portion. The table shows 94,000 or so clones, with over 70% occurring only once. Sequencing was carried out using PBMCs. These receptors all come from a man in his sixties in good health and CMV-seronegative. Each CDR3 is given with its conserved first and last residue. Each record gives: clone size, D gene, V gene, J gene, CDR3 protein, CDR3 DNA. A D gene is named only where the DNA matches it firmly. The listing skips clone size in some rows; elsewhere it reads once, few, many or a size class.

>few|-|TRBV2|TRBJ1-4
CASSEGGQNEKLFF
TGTGCCAGCAGTGAAGGGGGGCAGAATGAAAAACTGTTTTTT
>-|-|TRBV7-2|TRBJ2-7
CASSLRREGYEQYF
TGTGCCAGCAGCCTGAGGCGGGAAGGCTACGAGCAGTACTTC
>-|TRBD1|TRBV2|TRBJ1-1
CASRAGGLSAFF
TGTGCCAGCAGAGCAGGGGGCTTGTCTGCTTTCTTT
>-|TRBD2|TRBV2|TRBJ2-1
CASREPAGGNEEQFF
TGTGCCAGCAGGGAACCAGCGGGGGGGAATGAAGAGCAGTTCTTC
>-|-|TRBV6-5|TRBJ1-5
CASRGRGPSNQPQHF
TGTGCCAGCAGAGGTAGAGGGCCCAGCAATCAGCCCCAGCATTTT
>few|-|TRBV6-1|TRBJ1-6
CARALDQVNSPLPF
TGTGCCAGGGCCTTAGATCAGGTGAATTCACCCCTCCCCTTT
>-|-|TRBV12-5|TRBJ2-5
CASGLWAGETQYF
TGTGCTAGTGGCCTGTGGGCAGGAGAGACCCAGTACTTC
>-|TRBD1|TRBV9|TRBJ1-1
CASSVGTGSMNTEAFF
TGTGCCAGCAGCGTAGGGACAGGAAGCATGAACACTGAAGCTTTCTTT
>-|-|TRBV20-1|TRBJ1-1
CSVPTGIPFF
TGCAGTGTGCCCACAGGGATACCTTTCTTT
>-|TRBD1|TRBV29-1|TRBJ1-1
CSGHRGGGTEAFF
TGCAGCGGCCACAGGGGAGGAGGGACTGAAGCTTTCTTT
>-|TRBD2|TRBV13|TRBJ2-7
CASSQARGLASYEQYF
TGTGCCAGCAGCCAGGCCCGGGGACTAGCAAGCTACGAGCAGTACTTC
>once|TRBD2|TRBV9|TRBJ2-2
CASSGTSGTNTGELFF
TGTGCCAGCAGCGGCACTAGCGGAACGAACACCGGGGAGCTGTTTTTT
>-|-|TRBV29-1|TRBJ1-1
CSEVGGATEAFF
TGCAGCGAGGTAGGTGGGGCCACTGAAGCTTTCTTT
>few|-|TRBV30|TRBJ1-1
CAWSRGWEGTEAFF
TGTGCCTGGAGTAGGGGTTGGGAGGGCACTGAAGCTTTCTTT
>-|-|TRBV10-3|TRBJ1-1
CAISESEVNTEAFF
TGTGCCATCAGTGAGTCCGAGGTGAACACTGAAGCTTTCTTT
>-|-|TRBV2|TRBJ1-5
CASSVGQPQHF
TGTGCCAGCAGTGTCGGTCAGCCCCAGCATTTT
>once|TRBD1|TRBV7-8|TRBJ2-2
CASSPVVRGLGFGLTGELFF
TGTGCCAGCAGCCCGGTGGTCAGGGGGCTGGGGTTTGGACTGACCGGGGAGCTGTTTTTT
>-|TRBD2|TRBV11-3|TRBJ2-1
CASSRHSGGATNEQFF
TGTGCCAGCAGCCGCCATAGCGGGGGGGCGACGAATGAGCAGTTCTTC
>-|TRBD1|TRBV10-3|TRBJ2-3
CAINGTGSTDTQYF
TGTGCCATCAACGGGACAGGGTCGACAGATACGCAGTATTTT
>-|-|TRBV7-2|TRBJ1-2
CASSLGTGHYGYTF
TGTGCCAGCAGCTTAGGAACAGGGCATTATGGCTACACCTTC
>-|TRBD2|TRBV11-2|TRBJ2-7
CASSLQRGGSYEQYF
TGTGCCAGCAGCTTACAGCGGGGGGGTTCCTACGAGCAGTACTTC
>-|-|TRBV11-2|TRBJ1-3
CASSPRDSSSGNTIYF
TGTGCCAGCAGCCCCCGGGACTCAAGCTCTGGAAACACCATATATTTT
>-|TRBD1|TRBV6-1|TRBJ1-5
CASSGTGGGVPQHF
TGTGCCAGCAGTGGGACAGGGGGCGGTGTGCCCCAGCATTTT
>-|-|TRBV6-1|TRBJ1-6
CASSEGENSPLHF
TGTGCCAGCAGTGAAGGGGAGAATTCACCCCTCCACTTT
>-|-|TRBV10-3|TRBJ2-7
CAISDGGVADPYEQYF
TGTGCCATCAGTGACGGGGGAGTAGCGGACCCCTACGAGCAGTACTTC
>-|TRBD1|TRBV29-1|TRBJ2-1
CSSGTGIAEQFF
TGCAGCTCCGGGACAGGGATAGCCGAGCAGTTCTTC
>-|TRBD2|TRBV5-1|TRBJ2-4
CASRRTGTSGENIQYF
TGCGCCAGCAGACGGACAGGGACTAGCGGGGAAAACATTCAGTACTTC
>few|-|TRBV6-6|TRBJ2-7
CASRRDSNSYEQYF
TGTGCCAGCAGGCGGGACTCCAACTCCTACGAGCAGTACTTC
>-|-|TRBV4-1|TRBJ2-6
CASSQGDSSGANVLTF
TGCGCCAGCAGCCAAGGCGATAGCTCTGGGGCCAACGTCCTGACTTTC
>few|TRBD1|TRBV9|TRBJ1-1
CASSATYGQGRAWHTEAFF
TGTGCCAGCAGCGCCACATATGGACAGGGAAGGGCATGGCACACTGAAGCTTTCTTT
>-|-|TRBV7-2|TRBJ1-4
CASSLAGTTEKLFF
TGTGCCAGCAGCCTAGCCGGGACAACGGAAAAACTGTTTTTT
>-|-|TRBV20-1|TRBJ1-1
CSASQDRRAFF
TGCAGTGCTAGCCAGGACAGACGGGCTTTCTTT
>-|TRBD1|TRBV5-1|TRBJ1-4
CASSPGDRTNEKLFF
TGCGCCAGCAGCCCGGGGGACAGAACTAATGAAAAACTGTTTTTT
>-|-|TRBV11-2|TRBJ1-5
CASSLGSHRAQHF
TGTGCCAGCAGCTTAGGGTCCCACAGGGCCCAGCATTTT
>-|TRBD1|TRBV6-1|TRBJ1-2
CASSEAGGGYTF
TGTGCCAGCAGTGAAGCAGGGGGCGGCTACACCTTC
>-|TRBD2|TRBV6-1|TRBJ2-1
CASGLASYNEQFF
TGTGCCAGCGGACTAGCCTCCTACAATGAGCAGTTCTTC